This TCR beta chain was identified during a study of OX40 agonist ivuxolimab in advanced cancers. Study overall: It was permissible to have had prior anti-PD-1, anti-PD-L1 or anti-CTLA-4 therapy, and around 40% had some.

Broader study findings: Clonal expansion among partial responders at 0.1-3.0 mg/kg ranked near the lowest.

Produced via immunoSEQ multiplex PCR; TCRdb's table is partial and in-frame only. Of around 15,000 clones listed, roughly 73% are singletons. As for this clone: Its antigen is not known.

Germline V lookup: CDR1 MNHEY, CDR2 SVGAGI. This CDR3 contains 14 residues. V lost 2 bases and J lost 4, with 9 bases in between. Sequencing used CD4+ or CD8+ T cells sorted from blood, obtained in a trial of the OX40 agonist ivuxolimab. V is TRBV6-5 and J is TRBJ1-5; D gene unclear. The clonotype comes from an adult with an advanced solid tumor such as melanoma, head and neck, liver or kidney cancer. This chain's CDR3 is CASSYHASNQPQHF. CDR3 bases: TGTGCCAGCAGTTACCATGCGTCGAATCAGCCCCAGCATTTT.